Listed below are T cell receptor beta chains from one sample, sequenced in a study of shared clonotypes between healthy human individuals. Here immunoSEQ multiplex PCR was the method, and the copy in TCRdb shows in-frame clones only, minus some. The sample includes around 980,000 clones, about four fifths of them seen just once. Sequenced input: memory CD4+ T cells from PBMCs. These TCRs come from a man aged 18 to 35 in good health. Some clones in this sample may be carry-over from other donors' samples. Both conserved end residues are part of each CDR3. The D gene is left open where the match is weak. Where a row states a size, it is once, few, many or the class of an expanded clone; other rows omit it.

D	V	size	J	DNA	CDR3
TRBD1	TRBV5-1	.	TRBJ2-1	TGCGCCAGCAGCCCGCCCGGGACAGGAAGGAATGAGCAGTTCTTC	CASSPPGTGRNEQFF
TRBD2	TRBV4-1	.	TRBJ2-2	TGCGCCAGCAGCCAAGGGTCAGGGACTAGCGGCACCGGGGAGCTGTTTTTT	CASSQGSGTSGTGELFF
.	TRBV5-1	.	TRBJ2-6	TGCGCCAGCAGCTTTTACCTACAAGGAGCGAAGACTGGGGCCAACGTCCTGACTTTC	CASSFYLQGAKTGANVLTF
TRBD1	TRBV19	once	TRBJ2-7	TGTGCCAGTATGGATCCTGGGACAGCCTACGAGCAGTACTTC	CASMDPGTAYEQYF
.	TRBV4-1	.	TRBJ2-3	TGCGCCAGCAGCCACCGCACCCAGGGGGGGACCACAGATACGCAGTATTTT	CASSHRTQGGTTDTQYF
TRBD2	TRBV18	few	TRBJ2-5	TGTGCCAGCTCACCGTTAGCGGGAGAGACCCAGTACTTC	CASSPLAGETQYF
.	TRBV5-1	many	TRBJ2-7	TGCGCCAGCAGCTCCTTAGGGGCATACGAGCAGTACTTC	CASSSLGAYEQYF
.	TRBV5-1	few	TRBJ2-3	TGCGCCAGCAGCTCGACGACAGGATACACAGATACGCAGTATTTT	CASSSTTGYTDTQYF
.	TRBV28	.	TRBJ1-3	TGTGCCAGCAGTTTATCGGGGGGCGGAAACACCATATATTTT	CASSLSGGGNTIYF
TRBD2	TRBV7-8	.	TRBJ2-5	TGTGCCAGCAGCCCACGACTAGCGGTCAACCAAGAGACCCAGTACTTC	CASSPRLAVNQETQYF
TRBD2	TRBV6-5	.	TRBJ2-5	TGTGCCAGCAGATACAAGGGACTAGGGAACCAAGAGACCCAGTACTTC	CASRYKGLGNQETQYF
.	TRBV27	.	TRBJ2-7	TGTGCCAGCAGGCCGATGAGGGGCAGGTACGAGCAGTACTTC	CASRPMRGRYEQYF